This TCR beta chain appears in the sequencing data of a study of CD8+CD57+ T cells in acquired aplastic anemia. Findings and limits, study-wide: Some 28 sequences, all CD8+ CDR3, were shared between patients and controls. Between the patient and control groups, CD8+ Simpson's diversity did not differ significantly.

The CDR3 totals 15 residues. CDR1 is SGHVS and CDR2 is FQNEAQ in the germline V gene. Trimming removed 5 bases from V and 3 bases from J, with 16 bases in between. TCR beta VDJ and CDR3 profiles were obtained from a genomic DNA template. One entry per CDR3 protein results from TCRdb running MiXCR on the reads. The profile shows roughly 240,000 distinct CDR3 sequences, about 44% of them singletons. For sequencing, patients were chosen who had shown expansion of CD8+CD57+ cells by flow cytometry. To note about this clonotype: Its antigen is not known.

The chain recombines TRBV7-8 with TRBJ1-1; D is possibly TRBD1 (6 bases). The sequencing sample was made of sorted CD4+, CD8+, or CD8+CD57+ T cells (not recorded which) from PBMCs. This TCR derives from a human donor with aplastic anemia. This chain's CDR3 is CASSLGYREDTEAFF. CDR3 coding DNA: TGTGCCAGCAGCCTCGGTTACAGGGAGGACACTGAAGCTTTCTTT.